The 13 T cell receptor beta chains reported below all come from one sample, sequenced in a study of blood T cell repertoires in COVID-19. This table comes from immunoSEQ multiplex PCR, and its TCRdb copy is limited to in-frame clones, with some not included. The sample yields under 350,000 clones, roughly 85% seen once. Sequenced: peripheral blood. These receptors were collected from a human donor in a cohort sampled during active COVID-19.

This rearrangement joins TRBV5-6 to TRBJ2-7, with 11 positions matching TRBD1. The CDR3 loop spans 17 amino acids. CDR1 is SGHDT and CDR2 is YYEEEE in the germline V gene. V lost 4 bases, J lost 5 bases, and 14 bases stayed unmatched. DNA of the CDR3: TGTGCCAGCAGCGAGATTCAATGGACAGGGGGCTTCCACGAGCAGTACTTC. Amino acids: CASSEIQWTGGFHEQYF.

This clone has only one observation. The chain recombines TRBV5-6 with TRBJ1-2, with 10 bases aligning to TRBD1. Losses at the gene ends were 4 bases for V and 7 bases for J; bases not matched to a gene: 7. The CDR3 spans 14 residues. In germline, CDR1 is SGHDT, CDR2 YYEEEE. The CDR3 nucleotides read TGTGCCAGCAGCCAGGGACAGGGGTTTGGTGGCTACACCTTC. It encodes CASSQGQGFGGYTF.

V is TRBV7-9 and J is TRBJ1-1; tentatively, D is TRBD1 (5 bases). Germline V lookup: CDR1 SEHNR, CDR2 FQNEAQ (reference sequence). Trimming took 4 bases from V and 4 from J, leaving 10 bases between them. CDR3 length equals 13 residues. CDR3 region: CASSSVGGTEAFF. CDR3 sequence (DNA): TGTGCCAGCAGCTCAGTCGGGGGCACTGAAGCTTTCTTT.

The V call is TRBV7-9, the J call TRBJ2-3; D possibly corresponds to TRBD1 (5 bases). The CDR3 is made up of 14 amino acids. CDR1 is SEHNR and CDR2 is FQNEAQ in the germline V gene (reference sequence). V was trimmed by 6 bases and J by 2 bases, leaving 12 bases between them. The CDR3 coding sequence is TGTGCCAGCAGACGACAGAGCTACACAGATACGCAGTATTTT. Amino acid sequence: CASRRQSYTDTQYF.

The J gene is TRBJ2-7, the V gene TRBV5-6, with 12 bases that match TRBD2. CDR3 length equals 18 residues. Trimming removed 0 bases from V and 5 bases from J; junction bases left unmatched: 12. Germline loops: CDR1 SGHDT, CDR2 YYEEEE. The CDR3 protein is CASSLGRASGGAWDEQYF. The CDR3 region has the DNA TGTGCCAGCAGCTTGGGTCGGGCTAGCGGGGGGGCCTGGGACGAGCAGTACTTC.

V gene TRBV15 combines with J gene TRBJ2-1; D might be TRBD2 (6 bases). The CDR3 is 17 amino acids. Per germline, CDR1 LNHNV and CDR2 YYDKDF (reference sequence). V dropped 3 bases and J dropped 6 bases, with 21 bases sitting between them. The CDR3 DNA is TGTGCCACCAGCAGCCAGTTGACCGGGACTGGGCCCAATGAGCAGTTCTTC. Its protein product is CATSSQLTGTGPNEQFF.

CDR3: CASSRTGETQYF. The CDR3 DNA reads as TGTGCCAGCAGTAGGACAGGGGAGACCCAGTACTTC. The J gene is TRBJ2-5, the V gene TRBV2; TRBD1 aligns across 8 bases. CDR1 SNHLY and CDR2 FYNNEI come from the germline V gene. V lost 5 bases and J lost 5; bases outside the gene matches: 1. The CDR3 contains 12 residues.

This clone was observed once. This rearrangement joins TRBV7-9 to TRBJ1-2, with a weak D call TRBD1 (5 bases). Germline V gene lookup returns CDR1 SEHNR and CDR2 FQNEAQ (reference sequence). Trimming shortened V by 6 bases and J by 5 bases, and 16 bases separated the two germline ends. The CDR3 length is 14 residues. The DNA for the CDR3 is TGTGCCAGCAGTCTCGCGGCAGGGATATATGGCTACACCTTC. It specifies CASSLAAGIYGYTF.

The V gene is TRBV19, the J gene TRBJ1-1; 10 bases match TRBD1. Trimming took 3 bases from V and 1 from J; bases not matched to a gene: 8. Germline CDR1 and CDR2: LNHDA and SQIVND (reference sequence). The CDR3 covers 17 residues. The CDR3 region has the DNA TGTGCCAGTAGTATCCACCCGGGACAGGGGAGGAACACTGAAGCTTTCTTT. It translates to CASSIHPGQGRNTEAFF. The complete variable domain, with remaining parts taken from reference TRBV19 and TRBJ1-1, reads DGGITQSPKYLFRKEGQNVTLSCEQNLNHDAMYWYRQDPGQGLRLIYYSQIVNDFQKGDIAEGYSVSREKKESFPLTVTSAQKNPTAFYLCASSIHPGQGRNTEAFFGQGTRLTVV.

The CDR3 is CASSDLQGWTEAFF. CDR3 in DNA: TGTGCCAGCAGCGACCTACAGGGGTGGACTGAAGCTTTCTTT. The chain uses TRBV5-6 and TRBJ1-1; 7 bases fit TRBD1. Germline V gives CDR1 SGHDT, CDR2 YYEEEE. V gave up 4 bases and J gave up 5 bases; unmatched junction bases: 8. The CDR3 has 14 residues.

This clone was seen a single time. The chain carries TRBV14 and TRBJ2-7; the match to TRBD1 covers 10 bases. The CDR3 is made up of 18 amino acids. CDR1 and CDR2 from the germline V gene are SGHDN and FVKESK. Losses at the gene ends were 4 bases for V and 4 bases for J; bases not matched to a gene: 16. CDR3 nucleotide sequence: TGTGCCAGCAGCCGAAGATCCGGGACAGGGGAGGTCTTTTACGAGCAGTACTTC. This translates into CASSRRSGTGEVFYEQYF.

This clone was counted only a few times. The chain combines TRBV5-4 with TRBJ2-3; 8 bases fit TRBD2. The V gene's germline CDR1 is SGHNT and CDR2 YYREEE (reference sequence). This CDR3 has 16 amino acids. Trimming removed 3 bases from V and 0 bases from J; junction bases left unmatched: 6. The CDR3: CASSSERGRSTDTQYF. The CDR3 DNA follows: TGTGCCAGCAGCTCCGAGCGGGGGCGTAGCACAGATACGCAGTATTTT.

This clone was seen once. The chain links TRBV6-5 to TRBJ1-3, with 8 positions matching TRBD1. Germline CDR1 and CDR2: MNHEY and SVGAGI. V dropped 4 bases and J dropped 3; count of bases not matched to a gene: 5. This CDR3 is built from 15 residues. The CDR3 DNA is TGTGCCAGCAGTTCCGGGACAGGCAATGGAAACACCATATATTTT. Its translation is CASSSGTGNGNTIYF.